What follows describes a single TCR beta chain. PBMCs served as the source from which CD4+ and CD8+ T cells were sorted. The data were obtained in a study of CD8+ T cells in alopecia areata. RNA extraction and reverse transcription yielded cDNA as sequencing template. Only in-frame clones appear in the TCRdb table, and some are missing; sequencing was by immunoSEQ multiplex PCR. The sample has 85,000 to 110,000 clones; 55% are singletons. Germline CDR1 reads MNHNY; CDR2 reads SVGAGI (reference sequence). V was clipped by 6 bases and J by 5 bases, with 17 bases between them. This CDR3 is built from 14 residues.

The chain joins TRBV6-6 to TRBJ2-7; D is undetermined. The sequenced material came from CD4+ T cells sorted from blood. The sequence came from a human donor in good health. CDR3 in DNA: TGTGCCAGCAGCGCCCCGGACCGCTTGCACGAGCAGTACTTC. It codes for CASSAPDRLHEQYF.